Listed below are T cell receptor beta chains from one sample, sequenced in a study of T cell changes during pregnancy in multiple sclerosis. Libraries were prepared by immunoSEQ multiplex PCR; TCRdb keeps only in-frame clonotypes and omits some of them. The table records some 67,000 clones, 75% to 95% of them present only once. Source: peripheral blood, taken in the first trimester of pregnancy. The source of these receptors is a female donor with multiple sclerosis, enrolled in a pregnancy study. CDR3s include the opening cysteine and the closing phenylalanine or tryptophan. The order of the fields is V gene, J gene, D gene, clone size, CDR3 protein, CDR3 DNA. The D gene is left open where the match is weak. Clone size appears in some rows only: once, few, many, or a class for an expanded clone.

V: TRBV6-5
J: TRBJ1-4
D: TRBD1
size: -
CDR3: CASSRTGNYEKLFF
DNA: TGTGCCAGCAGTCGGACAGGGAACTATGAAAAACTGTTTTTT

V: TRBV7-2
J: TRBJ1-1
D: TRBD1
size: -
CDR3: CASSNHRGRGGTEAFF
DNA: TGTGCCAGCAGCAATCACAGGGGGCGCGGGGGCACTGAAGCTTTCTTT

V: TRBV2
J: TRBJ2-7
D: TRBD2
size: -
CDR3: CASSSGRAYEQYF
DNA: TGTGCCAGCAGTAGCGGGAGGGCCTACGAGCAGTACTTC

V: TRBV10-3
J: TRBJ1-2
D: TRBD1
size: -
CDR3: CAISGDREVSNYGYTF
DNA: TGTGCCATCAGTGGGGACAGAGAAGTATCTAACTATGGCTACACCTTC

V: TRBV5-1
J: TRBJ2-3
D: TRBD2
size: -
CDR3: CASSLGLAESTDTQYF
DNA: TGCGCCAGCAGCTTGGGACTAGCGGAGAGCACAGATACGCAGTATTTT

V: TRBV6-6
J: TRBJ2-1
D: TRBD1
size: -
CDR3: CASSYMGQGVGEQFF
DNA: TGTGCCAGCAGTTACATGGGACAGGGGGTGGGTGAGCAGTTCTTC

V: TRBV7-8
J: TRBJ2-5
D: TRBD2
size: -
CDR3: CASLAGGGETQYF
DNA: TGTGCCAGCTTAGCGGGGGGAGGAGAGACCCAGTACTTC

V: TRBV10-1
J: TRBJ2-1
D: -
size: -
CDR3: CASSGDGAGSYNEQFF
DNA: TGCGCCAGCAGTGGGGACGGGGCGGGATCCTACAATGAGCAGTTCTTC

V: TRBV7-9
J: TRBJ1-1
D: -
size: -
CDR3: CASSLAGTKTEAFF
DNA: TGTGCCAGCAGCCTAGCCGGGACAAAGACTGAAGCTTTCTTT

V: TRBV18
J: TRBJ2-7
D: -
size: -
CDR3: CASSPRAPGTSEQYF
DNA: TGTGCCAGCTCACCAAGGGCGCCAGGGACAAGCGAGCAGTACTTC

V: TRBV13
J: TRBJ2-7
D: -
size: -
CDR3: CASSFAGSEQYF
DNA: TGTGCCAGCAGCTTTGCGGGTTCCGAGCAGTACTTC

V: TRBV27
J: TRBJ2-1
D: TRBD1
size: -
CDR3: CASTPFTGGSYNEQFF
DNA: TGTGCCAGCACCCCTTTTACAGGGGGCAGCTACAATGAGCAGTTCTTC

V: TRBV10-3
J: TRBJ2-1
D: TRBD2
size: once
CDR3: CAISESHRLAGENEQFF
DNA: TGTGCCATCAGTGAGTCCCACAGGCTAGCGGGGGAAAATGAGCAGTTCTTC

V: TRBV7-9
J: TRBJ1-1
D: -
size: -
CDR3: CASARVDTEAFF
DNA: TGTGCCAGCGCCCGGGTGGACACTGAAGCTTTCTTT

V: TRBV5-1
J: TRBJ1-1
D: TRBD1
size: -
CDR3: CASSSRTGENTEAFF
DNA: TGCGCCAGCAGCTCGAGGACAGGGGAGAACACTGAAGCTTTCTTT

V: TRBV4-2
J: TRBJ2-3
D: -
size: -
CDR3: CASSPSDRPSDTQYF
DNA: TGTGCCAGCAGCCCTAGCGACAGACCATCAGATACGCAGTATTTT

V: TRBV29-1
J: TRBJ2-3
D: TRBD1
size: -
CDR3: CSVEDQGDGQGTDTQYF
DNA: TGCAGCGTTGAAGATCAAGGGGACGGACAGGGAACAGATACGCAGTATTTT

V: TRBV2
J: TRBJ1-1
D: -
size: -
CDR3: CASSELRDTEAFF
DNA: TGTGCCAGCAGTGAATTGAGGGACACTGAAGCTTTCTTT

V: TRBV6-1
J: TRBJ1-1
D: TRBD1
size: -
CDR3: CASSQGQGDTEAFF
DNA: TGTGCCAGCAGTCAGGGACAGGGGGACACTGAAGCTTTCTTT

V: TRBV7-8
J: TRBJ1-6
D: -
size: -
CDR3: CASSFQLRGSSYNSPLHF
DNA: TGTGCCAGCAGCTTTCAATTGAGAGGGTCCTCCTATAATTCACCCCTCCACTTT

V: TRBV5-1
J: TRBJ2-1
D: TRBD1
size: -
CDR3: CASSPQTGGYYNEQFF
DNA: TGCGCCAGCAGCCCCCAAACAGGGGGCTATTATAATGAGCAGTTCTTC

V: TRBV4-1
J: TRBJ2-1
D: -
size: once
CDR3: CASSQEVGVYNEQFF
DNA: TGCGCCAGCAGCCAAGAGGTAGGGGTCTACAATGAGCAGTTCTTC

V: TRBV28
J: TRBJ2-7
D: TRBD1
size: -
CDR3: CASNPGQPAYEQYF
DNA: TGTGCCAGCAACCCGGGACAGCCGGCCTACGAGCAGTACTTC

V: TRBV28
J: TRBJ1-5
D: -
size: -
CDR3: CASSLAGMGQPQHF
DNA: TGTGCCAGCAGTTTGGCGGGCATGGGTCAGCCCCAGCATTTT

V: TRBV18
J: TRBJ2-1
D: -
size: once
CDR3: CASSPAESSYNEQFF
DNA: TGTGCCAGCTCACCAGCGGAAAGCTCCTACAATGAGCAGTTCTTC

V: TRBV7-3
J: TRBJ2-1
D: -
size: -
CDR3: CASSLTRSSYNEQFF
DNA: TGTGCCAGCAGTCTTACCAGATCTTCCTACAATGAGCAGTTCTTC

V: TRBV7-9
J: TRBJ2-1
D: TRBD2
size: -
CDR3: CASSLDSGRAYEQFF
DNA: TGTGCCAGCAGCCTTGACAGCGGGAGGGCCTATGAGCAGTTCTTC

V: TRBV6-5
J: TRBJ1-1
D: -
size: -
CDR3: CASSYSLNTEAFF
DNA: TGTGCCAGCAGTTACTCCTTGAACACTGAAGCTTTCTTT

V: TRBV7-9
J: TRBJ2-1
D: TRBD2
size: -
CDR3: CASSLRTSGGYNEQFF
DNA: TGTGCCAGCAGCCTCCGGACTAGCGGGGGGTACAATGAGCAGTTCTTC

V: TRBV9
J: TRBJ2-1
D: TRBD2
size: -
CDR3: CASSPGLAGSRNEQFF
DNA: TGTGCCAGCAGCCCAGGACTAGCGGGCTCGCGCAATGAGCAGTTCTTC

V: TRBV18
J: TRBJ2-1
D: TRBD2
size: -
CDR3: CASSPRTSGSSYNEQFF
DNA: TGTGCCAGCTCACCACGGACTAGCGGGAGCTCCTACAATGAGCAGTTCTTC

V: TRBV30
J: TRBJ2-3
D: TRBD2
size: -
CDR3: CARGGADTDTQYF
DNA: TGTGCCCGCGGGGGGGCCGACACAGATACGCAGTATTTT

V: TRBV19
J: TRBJ1-1
D: TRBD1
size: -
CDR3: CASSIRQGATEAFF
DNA: TGTGCCAGTAGTATTCGCCAGGGGGCAACTGAAGCTTTCTTT

V: TRBV6-1
J: TRBJ2-1
D: -
size: -
CDR3: CASSEDGTYNEQFF
DNA: TGTGCCAGCAGTGAAGATGGCACCTACAATGAGCAGTTCTTC

V: TRBV4-1
J: TRBJ2-2
D: TRBD2
size: -
CDR3: CASSQASGANTGELFF
DNA: TGCGCCAGCAGCCAGGCAAGCGGGGCGAACACCGGGGAGCTGTTTTTT

V: TRBV2
J: TRBJ2-1
D: TRBD2
size: -
CDR3: CASSVPSGYNEQFF
DNA: TGTGCCAGCAGTGTCCCTAGCGGGTACAATGAGCAGTTCTTC

V: TRBV27
J: TRBJ2-3
D: -
size: -
CDR3: CASSFLKVAASTDTQYF
DNA: TGTGCCAGCAGTTTTCTGAAAGTAGCGGCTAGCACAGATACGCAGTATTTT

V: TRBV5-1
J: TRBJ2-2
D: -
size: -
CDR3: CASSLELFLGELFF
DNA: TGCGCCAGCAGCTTGGAGCTCTTCCTCGGGGAGCTGTTTTTT

V: TRBV4-1
J: TRBJ1-1
D: -
size: -
CDR3: CASSLGQWNTEAFF
DNA: TGCGCCAGCAGCCTAGGACAGTGGAACACTGAAGCTTTCTTT

V: TRBV5-4
J: TRBJ2-1
D: TRBD2
size: -
CDR3: CASSTSSGRSYNEQFF
DNA: TGTGCCAGCAGCACCTCTAGCGGGAGATCCTACAATGAGCAGTTCTTC

V: TRBV7-8
J: TRBJ2-7
D: TRBD1
size: few
CDR3: CASAKGTAYEQYF
DNA: TGTGCCAGCGCCAAAGGGACAGCTTACGAGCAGTACTTC

V: TRBV5-1
J: TRBJ2-7
D: TRBD2
size: -
CDR3: CASSPKIQAGAITDEQYF
DNA: TGCGCCAGCAGCCCGAAAATTCAAGCGGGGGCGATCACCGACGAGCAGTACTTC

V: TRBV5-5
J: TRBJ2-2
D: TRBD2
size: -
CDR3: CASSPRPLAGGDTGELFF
DNA: TGTGCCAGCAGCCCCCGTCCACTAGCGGGAGGCGACACCGGGGAGCTGTTTTTT

V: TRBV6-1
J: TRBJ1-1
D: -
size: -
CDR3: CASSRTENTEAFF
DNA: TGTGCCAGCAGTCGGACAGAGAACACTGAAGCTTTCTTT

V: TRBV30
J: TRBJ1-5
D: -
size: -
CDR3: CAWSSDRGLGQPQHF
DNA: TGTGCCTGGAGTTCCGATCGAGGGTTAGGGCAGCCCCAGCATTTT

V: TRBV5-4
J: TRBJ2-7
D: TRBD2
size: -
CDR3: CASSFRTSGAYEQYF
DNA: TGTGCCAGCAGTTTCCGGACTAGCGGAGCCTACGAGCAGTACTTC

V: TRBV19
J: TRBJ2-2
D: -
size: -
CDR3: CASSQGPANTGELFF
DNA: TGTGCCAGTTCCCAGGGTCCCGCGAACACCGGGGAGCTGTTTTTT

V: TRBV11-3
J: TRBJ2-1
D: TRBD2
size: once
CDR3: CASSLVGGSEQFF
DNA: TGTGCCAGCAGCTTAGTTGGCGGGAGTGAGCAGTTCTTC

V: TRBV7-9
J: TRBJ1-4
D: -
size: -
CDR3: CASSLEQPPLEKLFF
DNA: TGTGCCAGCAGCTTAGAACAACCCCCACTAGAAAAACTGTTTTTT

V: TRBV27
J: TRBJ1-2
D: TRBD1
size: -
CDR3: CASRTTRQGTAYGYTF
DNA: TGTGCCAGCAGAACCACTCGACAGGGAACGGCCTATGGCTACACCTTC

V: TRBV10-3
J: TRBJ2-7
D: -
size: -
CDR3: CAISESYREAYEQYF
DNA: TGTGCCATCAGTGAGTCGTACAGGGAAGCATACGAGCAGTACTTC

V: TRBV4-1
J: TRBJ2-7
D: TRBD2
size: -
CDR3: CASSQAWREGGYEQYF
DNA: TGCGCCAGCAGCCAAGCCTGGCGGGAGGGCGGCTACGAGCAGTACTTC

V: TRBV5-5
J: TRBJ1-2
D: TRBD1
size: -
CDR3: CASAVTGNYGYTF
DNA: TGTGCCAGCGCCGTGACAGGGAACTATGGCTACACCTTC

V: TRBV28
J: TRBJ2-7
D: -
size: -
CDR3: CASSAPTGSVSEQYF
DNA: TGTGCCAGCAGTGCCCCCACAGGATCCGTCTCCGAGCAGTACTTC